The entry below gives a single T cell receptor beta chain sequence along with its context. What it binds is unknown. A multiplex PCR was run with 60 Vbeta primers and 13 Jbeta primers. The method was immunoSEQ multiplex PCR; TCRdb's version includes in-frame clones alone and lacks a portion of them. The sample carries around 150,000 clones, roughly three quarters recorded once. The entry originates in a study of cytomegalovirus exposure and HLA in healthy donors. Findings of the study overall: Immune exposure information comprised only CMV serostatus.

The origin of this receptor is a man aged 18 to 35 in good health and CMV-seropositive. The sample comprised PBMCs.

The CDR3 bases are TGCAGGCTTGACAGATCTCAAGCTTTCTTT. Translating it yields CRLDRSQAFF. The J gene is TRBJ1-1, the V gene TRBV20-1, with D tentatively TRBD1 (5 bases). Germline values: CDR1 DFQATT, CDR2 SNEGSKA (reference sequence). The CDR3 is 10 residues long.